This T cell receptor beta chain comes out of a study of T cell repertoires in cytomegalovirus infection. At the level of the study: Signatures in public TCR beta sequences pointed to both CMV infection and matching HLA type.

There are a few counts of this clonotype. Antigen specificity is unknown. Germline assignment: CDR1 MNHEY and CDR2 SMNVEV (reference sequence). The CDR3 sequence is 16 residues long. The germline V and J ends were trimmed by 6 bases and 3 bases, with 20 bases remaining between them. TCRdb reprocessed the reads via MiXCR and lists one record per CDR3 protein. The sample holds approximately 730,000 distinct CDR3 sequences, just under 30% seen once. The source material was cultured CD8+ T cells from PBMCs, sampled from culture after CMV antigen stimulation. This TCR derives from a human donor in good health (CMV status not recorded). Some clones in this sample may be carry-over from other donors' samples. The chain recombines TRBV27 with TRBJ1-2, with D tentatively TRBD1 (5 bases). CDR3 in amino acids: CASRPRGAGWDYGYTF. The CDR3, as DNA: TGTGCCAGCAGACCTCGAGGGGCAGGGTGGGACTATGGCTACACCTTC.